The rows below give T cell receptor beta chains drawn from one sample of a study of blood T cell repertoires in COVID-19. Data came from immunoSEQ multiplex PCR; TCRdb stores just in-frame clones and leaves some out. The repertoire includes roughly 250,000 clones, about 80% of them detected once, and 4.4% sits in the top ten. The sequenced material came from peripheral blood. The source of these receptors is a man aged 45-65 years with active or convalescent COVID-19. CDR3s include the opening cysteine and the closing phenylalanine or tryptophan. The D gene is left open where the match is weak. Clone size is shown for a subset of rows, as once, few, many or a class of expanded clone.

TRBV28,NA,TRBD1,TRBJ1-4,CASSGPGQGFEKLFF,TGTGCCAGCAGTGGACCGGGACAGGGTTTTGAAAAACTGTTTTTT
TRBV28,few,TRBD2,TRBJ2-3,CASSIYSGDTDTQYF,TGTGCCAGCAGCATCTATAGCGGGGACACAGATACGCAGTATTTT
TRBV19,NA,TRBD2,TRBJ2-1,CASSVRDYDNEQFF,TGTGCCAGTAGTGTCCGGGACTACGACAATGAGCAGTTCTTC
TRBV5-6,NA,TRBD1,TRBJ1-4,CASSLKGADEKLFF,TGTGCCAGCAGCTTGAAGGGGGCGGATGAAAAACTGTTTTTT
TRBV5-6,NA,NA,TRBJ1-4,CASSLGGATNEKLFF,TGTGCCAGCAGCTTGGGGGGAGCAACTAATGAAAAACTGTTTTTT
TRBV10-3,NA,TRBD1,TRBJ2-5,CAISESDRDQETQYF,TGTGCCATCAGTGAGTCGGACAGGGACCAAGAGACCCAGTACTTC
TRBV7-6,NA,TRBD2,TRBJ2-3,CASSLGTSGGADTQYF,TGTGCCAGCAGCTTAGGCACTAGCGGGGGGGCAGATACGCAGTATTTT
TRBV27,NA,NA,TRBJ2-7,CASSAYYRAVVAEQYF,TGTGCCAGCAGTGCCTATTACAGGGCTGTCGTTGCCGAGCAGTACTTC
TRBV7-9,NA,NA,TRBJ1-5,CASSLGQIDGPQHF,TGTGCCAGCAGCTTAGGACAGATCGATGGGCCCCAGCATTTT
TRBV7-8,NA,NA,TRBJ2-2,CASSLGGWGSGSGELFF,TGTGCCAGCAGCTTAGGAGGATGGGGGAGCGGGTCCGGGGAGCTGTTTTTT
TRBV30,NA,TRBD1,TRBJ1-4,CAWSVQRTGDEKLFF,TGTGCCTGGAGTGTACAAAGGACAGGGGACGAAAAACTGTTTTTT
TRBV6-4,NA,TRBD2,TRBJ2-1,CASSDRQPTSGGYNEQFF,TGTGCCAGCAGTGACAGGCAGCCGACTAGCGGGGGGTACAATGAGCAGTTCTTC
TRBV2,NA,NA,TRBJ1-2,CASNRQNYGYTF,TGTGCCAGCAATCGACAGAACTATGGCTACACCTTC
TRBV2,NA,NA,TRBJ2-3,CASSEFRGGGTDTQYF,TGTGCCAGCAGTGAGTTCAGGGGAGGGGGCACAGATACGCAGTATTTT
TRBV7-2,NA,NA,TRBJ1-1,CASSFHSNTEAFF,TGTGCCAGCAGCTTCCACTCGAACACTGAAGCTTTCTTT
TRBV9,NA,NA,TRBJ1-5,CASSVDGFSNQPQHF,TGTGCCAGCAGCGTAGACGGGTTTAGCAATCAGCCCCAGCATTTT
TRBV5-6,NA,NA,TRBJ2-1,CASSFGGAGLHNEQFF,TGTGCCAGCAGCTTTGGGGGGGCAGGGCTACACAATGAGCAGTTCTTC
TRBV6-2/TRBV6-3,NA,NA,TRBJ2-1,CASSLGVHSYNEQFF,TGTGCCAGCAGCTTGGGAGTCCACTCCTACAATGAGCAGTTCTTC
TRBV6-5,NA,TRBD1,TRBJ2-7,CASSYSRDRGEYEQYF,TGTGCCAGCAGTTACTCCCGGGACAGAGGCGAATACGAGCAGTACTTC
TRBV5-5,NA,TRBD2,TRBJ2-5,CASLLAGGQETQYF,TGTGCCAGTCTTCTAGCGGGCGGACAAGAGACCCAGTACTTC
TRBV25-1,once,TRBD1,TRBJ1-1,CASSEPGQGNTEAFF,TGTGCCAGCAGTGAACCGGGACAGGGGAACACTGAAGCTTTCTTT
TRBV18,NA,NA,TRBJ2-7,CASSPGTGASYEQYF,TGTGCCAGCTCACCGGGTACTGGGGCTTCCTACGAGCAGTACTTC
TRBV7-9,few,NA,TRBJ2-3,CASSPTSGSSTDTQYF,TGTGCCAGCAGCCCCACGAGCGGTTCTAGCACAGATACGCAGTATTTT